The 18 T cell receptor beta chains presented below share a single source sample, sequenced in a study of cytomegalovirus exposure and HLA in healthy donors (dated by TCRdb to 2015 to 2018). The method behind the library was the immunoSEQ multiplex PCR assay. For the multiplex PCR, a mixture combining 60 forward primers for TCR Vbeta segments and 13 reverse primers for TCR Jbeta segments was used. TCRdb took over this immuneACCESS table, retaining in-frame rearrangements with V and J assigned. Such tables are incomplete; in checked studies, under half of the missing clones stem from an unresolved V gene, and the remainder is unexplained. In this sample the table shows roughly 190,000 clones, around 85% of which occur a single time. Approximately 3.9% of the sample comes from the top ten. Input material: PBMCs. These receptors came from a man in his fifties in good health and CMV-seronegative.

This chain connects TRBV6-1 to TRBJ1-2; no clear D gene. The CDR3 contains 12 residues. V lost 6 bases to trimming and J lost 6 bases, with 11 bases between them. Germline assignment: CDR1 MNHNS and CDR2 SASEGT. The CDR3 loop is CASSPSPDGYTF. The CDR3 DNA follows: TGTGCCAGCAGCCCTTCCCCCGATGGCTACACCTTC.

This sequence joins TRBV7-2 and TRBJ2-5, with 9 positions matching TRBD1. The CDR3 loop spans 17 amino acids. V lost 1 base and J lost 4; bases outside the gene matches: 10. Per the germline V gene, CDR1 is SGHTA and CDR2 is FQGNSA. The CDR3 protein is CASSLVRDRDIRETQYF. The CDR3 nucleotides read TGTGCCAGCAGCTTAGTTCGGGACAGGGATATTCGAGAGACCCAGTACTTC.

Here the CDR3 reads CAWSLTGGDGAFF. CDR3 DNA: TGTGCCTGGAGTTTGACAGGGGGAGACGGAGCTTTCTTT. V is TRBV30 and J is TRBJ1-1; 9 bases match TRBD1. The length of the CDR3 is 13 residues. J was trimmed by 10 bases and V by 2 bases; bases with no gene match: 8. Germline-derived CDR1 and CDR2 are GTSNPN and SVGIG (reference sequence).

The chain combines TRBV5-1 with TRBJ2-1; a possible D gene is TRBD2 (6 bases). The CDR3 contains 15 residues. Germline-derived CDR1 and CDR2 are SGHRS and YFSETQ. Trimming removed 1 base at V and 2 bases at J, with 10 bases between. CDR3 DNA: TGCGCCAGCAGCTTGACGGAGGGGCCCTACAATGAGCAGTTCTTC. As protein: CASSLTEGPYNEQFF.

This sequence joins TRBV4-3 and TRBJ1-2; 9 bases map to TRBD1. This CDR3 has 16 amino acids. The V segment lost 0 bases and the J segment 7 bases; nucleotides outside the gene matches: 9. From germline, CDR1 is LGHNA and CDR2 YSLEER. This CDR3 reads CASSQDGEGTGIGYTF. The CDR3 DNA reads TGCGCCAGCAGCCAAGATGGCGAGGGGACAGGGATTGGCTACACCTTC.

The chain carries TRBV5-1 and TRBJ2-6; D is ambiguous. Trimming cost V 7 bases and J 0 bases, with 8 bases left between them. This CDR3 comprises 14 residues. Germline-derived CDR1 and CDR2 are SGHRS and YFSETQ. CDR3 in amino acids: CASEESSGANVLTF. CDR3 bases: TGCGCCAGCGAGGAGTCCTCTGGGGCCAACGTCCTGACTTTC.

This clone was recorded a few times. J is TRBJ2-7 and V is TRBV6-5; 10 bases align to TRBD1. From germline, CDR1 is MNHEY and CDR2 SVGAGI. After removal of 6 bases from V and 2 bases from J, the junction contained 1 base not matched to a gene. This CDR3 has 13 residues. CDR3 nucleotide sequence: TGTGCCAGCAGGGGACAGGGGACCTACGAGCAGTACTTC. Amino acid sequence: CASRGQGTYEQYF.

In the case of this clone: An end of the junction does not agree with germline; a read error may underlie this. V is TRBV6-5 and J is TRBJ2-5; no clear D. CDR1 MNHEY and CDR2 SVGAGI come from the germline V gene. CDR3 length equals 13 residues. This CDR3 reads CVSSYSLRETQYF. CDR3 bases: TGTGTCAGCAGTTATTCCCTGAGGGAGACCCAGTACTTC.

The chain couples TRBV7-9 to TRBJ1-2; D gene uncertain. Germline V gene data show CDR1 as SEHNR and CDR2 as FQNEAQ (reference sequence). V was trimmed by 5 bases and J by 5 bases, leaving 21 bases between them. This CDR3 has 16 amino acids. The CDR3 is CASSPRIAATFYGYTF. The CDR3 nucleotides read TGTGCCAGCAGCCCCAGAATAGCAGCTACGTTTTATGGCTACACCTTC.

V and J are TRBV21-1 and TRBJ1-6; the table assigns TRBD1, which was not confirmed against the DNA. TRBV21-1 is a documented pseudogene. The CDR3 length is 18 residues. The CDR3: CASSANPRTGIKNSPLHF. CDR3 nucleotide sequence: TGTGCCAGCAGCGCGAACCCCCGGACAGGGATAAAGAACTCACCCCTCCACTTT.

The chain carries TRBV9 and TRBJ2-3; 8 nucleotides align to TRBD2. Germline CDR1 and CDR2: SGDLS and YYNGEE. V trimming: 2 bases; J trimming: 7 bases; junction bases outside the gene matches: 6. CDR3 length equals 14 residues. The DNA for the CDR3 is TGTGCCAGCAGCGTGGGGACTAGTGCTTATACGCAGTATTTT. It yields the protein CASSVGTSAYTQYF.

Only one count was recorded for this clone. V is TRBV6-1 and J is TRBJ2-5; 10 bases map to TRBD2. The DNA matches TRBJ2-7 better at its end, which makes the J call doubtful. Germline CDR1 is MNHNS and CDR2 is SASEGT. This CDR3 comprises 17 residues. In nucleotides, the CDR3 is TGTGCCAGCAGCGAATACACTAGCGGGGCGCTAGACTACGAGCAGTACTTC. Translated: CASSEYTSGALDYEQYF.

The J gene is TRBJ1-4, the V gene TRBV29-1; no clear D gene. The CDR3 is made up of 10 amino acids. CDR1 and CDR2 from the germline V gene are SQVTM and ANQGSEA. The CDR3 coding sequence is TGCGGCGCAGCTAATGAAAAACTGTTTTTT. This gives the protein CGAANEKLFF.

The chain has TRBV6-5 and TRBJ2-3; 7 bases agree with TRBD1. In germline, CDR1 is MNHEY, CDR2 SVGAGI. This CDR3 has 13 residues. J lost 10 bases, V lost 5 bases, and 9 bases had no gene match. CDR3: CASSRGQAGAQYF. The CDR3 bases are TGTGCCAGCAGTAGGGGGCAGGCTGGGGCGCAGTATTTT.

The chain has TRBV7-9 and TRBJ2-5, with 7 bases lining up with TRBD2. Unmatched junction bases numbered 13, after V lost 5 bases and J lost 4 bases. The CDR3 extends over 16 amino acids. Germline V gene data show CDR1 as SEHNR and CDR2 as FQNEAQ (reference sequence). The CDR3 here is CASSPTGRGTIETQYF. CDR3 sequence (DNA): TGTGCCAGCAGCCCTACCGGGCGGGGGACTATAGAGACCCAGTACTTC.

The J gene is TRBJ2-7, the V gene TRBV29-1, with TRBD1 matching over 8 bases. The CDR3 totals 16 residues. The ends lost 0 bases at V and 3 bases at J; junction bases unmatched: 10. The germline V gene encodes CDR1 SQVTM and CDR2 ANQGSEA. CDR3 DNA: TGCAGCGTTGAAGACTATTCGACAGGGGCGGGCTACGAGCAGTACTTC. Protein product: CSVEDYSTGAGYEQYF.

The chain joins TRBV5-1 to TRBJ2-1; a weak D match, TRBD2 (5 bases). V lost 3 bases and J 7 bases, leaving 14 bases between the germline ends. CDR1 and CDR2 (germline): SGHRS, YFSETQ. The CDR3 spans 14 residues. This CDR3 is CASSSTQTGNEQFF. The CDR3 DNA reads TGCGCCAGCAGCTCGACTCAGACGGGGAATGAGCAGTTCTTC. The entire variable domain, with the rest obtained from reference TRBV5-1 and TRBJ2-1, is as follows: KAGVTQTPRYLIKTRGQQVTLSCSPISGHRSVSWYQQTPGQGLQFLFEYFSETQRNKGNFPGRFSGRQFSNSRSEMNVSTLELGDSALYLCASSSTQTGNEQFFGPGTRLTVL.

The chain combines TRBV15 with TRBJ2-2, with TRBD1 matching 7 bases. This CDR3 comprises 15 residues. V was pared by 8 bases and J by 4 bases, with 10 bases of the junction left unmatched. Per the germline V gene, CDR1 is LNHNV and CDR2 is YYDKDF (reference sequence). The CDR3 bases are TGTGCCACCGATAGGGAGAGGGGGCCCACCGGGGAGCTGTTTTTT. Its translation: CATDRERGPTGELFF. The variable domain in full, completed from reference TRBV15 and TRBJ2-2, reads DAMVIQNPRYQVTQFGKPVTLSCSQTLNHNVMYWYQQKSSQAPKLLFHYYDKDFNNEADTPDNFQSRRPNTSFCFLDIRSPGLGDTAMYLCATDRERGPTGELFFGEGSRLTVL.